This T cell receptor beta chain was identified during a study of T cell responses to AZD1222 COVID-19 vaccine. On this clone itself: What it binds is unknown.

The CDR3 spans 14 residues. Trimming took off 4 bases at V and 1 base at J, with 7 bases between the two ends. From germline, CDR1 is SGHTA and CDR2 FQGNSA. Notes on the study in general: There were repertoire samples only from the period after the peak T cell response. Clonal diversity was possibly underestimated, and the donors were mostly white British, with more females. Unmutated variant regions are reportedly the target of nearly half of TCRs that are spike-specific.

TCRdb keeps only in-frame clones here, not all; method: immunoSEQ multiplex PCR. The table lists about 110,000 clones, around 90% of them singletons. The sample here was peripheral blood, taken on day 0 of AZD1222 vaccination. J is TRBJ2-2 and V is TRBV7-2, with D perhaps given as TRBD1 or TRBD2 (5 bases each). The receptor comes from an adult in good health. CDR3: CASSWDLNTGELFF. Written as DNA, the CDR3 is TGTGCCAGCAGCTGGGACCTGAACACCGGGGAGCTGTTTTTT.